This T cell receptor (beta chain) was sequenced for a study of CD8 T cells in Susac syndrome (dated by TCRdb to between 2018 and 2020). As for the study more broadly: Whether CD8+ T cell activation and differentiation in Susac syndrome was antigen driven was tested using repertoire sequencing. The study compared CD8+ T cell repertoire clonality among 11 to 12 healthy donors, around 14 Susac syndrome patients and around 16 multiple sclerosis patients. General conclusions and limits of the study: The number of individuals in the TCR sequencing and HLA analysis was recognized as being relatively small.

Notes on this clonotype: Its antigen is still unknown. No much larger clone is present one base from it, and per-base qualities are unavailable.

RNA was extracted using the RNeasy kit, and about 0.45 to 1 ug of the RNA was reverse transcribed with random hexamers. The immunoSEQ multiplex PCR assay, which covers 54 Vbeta and 13 Jbeta segments, was used to amplify TCR beta CDR3 regions. PCR amplification bias was corrected using a synthetic template baseline for primer optimization and computational correction. The authors' pipeline ran thus. Reads were annotated to V, D and J genes according to IMGT and were analyzed with immunoSEQ Analyzer, with only productive sequences retained. Clonality was computed as one minus Shannon entropy normalized by log2 of the number of productive unique sequences. Public and private clones were assessed among the 100 most prevalent clones of each patient and control. Clones were defined as Susac-specific if absent from the healthy and MS cohorts, from over a thousand published viral clones and from other ImmuneACCESS disease sequences. The public sequencing data were trimmed at Q25 with fastp and processed into clonotypes with MiXCR by TCRdb, which kept only in-frame beta chains. Entries are consolidated by CDR3 protein sequence, retaining the most common genes and DNA. The authors' filters were not applied to this entry. Here the sample has about 49,000 distinct CDR3 sequences; over 85% occur a single time. The ten largest make up 0.5% to 0.6% of the sample.

Peripheral blood CD8+ and CD4+ T cells from healthy donors, Susac syndrome patients and multiple sclerosis patients were profiled by high-throughput TCR beta sequencing. Healthy donors were included as age- and sex-matched controls. Bulk CD8+ and CD4+ T cells were purified by magnetic negative isolation, while CD8+ TEMRA cells were enriched using FACS. Blood was drawn into EDTA tubes, processed within 24 hours, and PBMCs were isolated by density gradient centrifugation. PBMCs intended for TCR sequencing were cryopreserved in liquid nitrogen and were subsequently thawed in a 37 degrees C water bath. The sorted or isolated CD4+, CD8+ and CD8+ TEMRA cells reached a purity of at least 90%. Per the germline V gene, SQVTM is the CDR1 and ANQGSEA is the CDR2. The CDR3 holds 10 amino acids from the cysteine to the phenylalanine. The CDR3 DNA has 30 bases and is translated from base 1. The junction shows trimming of 5 bases on V and 2 bases on J, plus 3 bases between the germline ends.

The chain couples TRBV29-1 to TRBJ1-1, with an unclear D gene assignment. The receptor was derived from a human donor in good health. Material for sequencing was CD8+ T cells from PBMCs. The nucleotide sequence reads as follows: TGCAGCGTTTATAACACTGAAGCTTTCTTT. Translation gives CSVYNTEAFF.